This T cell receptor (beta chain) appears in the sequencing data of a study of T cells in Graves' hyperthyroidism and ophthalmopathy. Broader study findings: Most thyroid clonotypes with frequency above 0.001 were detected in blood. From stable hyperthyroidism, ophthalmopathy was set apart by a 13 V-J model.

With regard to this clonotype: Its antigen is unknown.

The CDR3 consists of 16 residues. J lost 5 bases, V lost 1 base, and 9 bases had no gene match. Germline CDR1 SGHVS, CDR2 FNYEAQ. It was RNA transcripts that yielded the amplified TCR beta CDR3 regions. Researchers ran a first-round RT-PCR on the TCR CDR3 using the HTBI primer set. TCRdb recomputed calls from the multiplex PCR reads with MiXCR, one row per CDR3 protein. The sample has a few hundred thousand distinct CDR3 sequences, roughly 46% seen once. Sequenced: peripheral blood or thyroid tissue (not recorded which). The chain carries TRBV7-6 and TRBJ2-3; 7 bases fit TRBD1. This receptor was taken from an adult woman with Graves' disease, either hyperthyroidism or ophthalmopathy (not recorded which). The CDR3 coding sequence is TGTGCCAGCAGCTTAGGCGACAGGGCCTTCGGAGATACGCAGTATTTT. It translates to CASSLGDRAFGDTQYF. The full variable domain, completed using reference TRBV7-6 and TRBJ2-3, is GAGVSQSPRYKVTKRGQDVALRCDPISGHVSLYWYRQALGQGPEFLTYFNYEAQQDKSGLPNDRFSAERPEGSISTLTIQRTEQRDSAMYRCASSLGDRAFGDTQYFGPGTRLTVL.